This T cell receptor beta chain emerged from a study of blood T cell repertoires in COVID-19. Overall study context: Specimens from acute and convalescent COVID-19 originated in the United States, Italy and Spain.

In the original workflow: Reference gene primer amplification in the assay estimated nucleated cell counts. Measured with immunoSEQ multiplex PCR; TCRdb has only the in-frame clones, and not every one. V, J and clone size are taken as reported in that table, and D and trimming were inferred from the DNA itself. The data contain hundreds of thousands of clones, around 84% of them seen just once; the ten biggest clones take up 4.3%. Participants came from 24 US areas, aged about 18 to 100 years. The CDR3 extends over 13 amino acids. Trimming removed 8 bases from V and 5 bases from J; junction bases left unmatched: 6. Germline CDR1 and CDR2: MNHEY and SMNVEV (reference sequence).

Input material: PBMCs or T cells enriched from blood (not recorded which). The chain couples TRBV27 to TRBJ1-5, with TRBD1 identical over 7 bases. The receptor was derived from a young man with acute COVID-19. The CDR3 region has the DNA TGTGCCAGCCCCGACAGGGACGATCAGCCCCAGCATTTT. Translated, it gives CASPDRDDQPQHF.